This T cell receptor beta chain was obtained from a study of metastatic and nonmetastatic thyroid tumors (TCRdb year 2020). Turning to the overall study: For patients with malignant and with benign thyroid disease, the researchers compared repertoires between peripheral blood samples and tumor or nodule tissue samples.

On the study overall, not on this receptor specifically: In both blood and tumor samples, TCR beta diversity was reported to be significantly higher in malignant tumors than in benign nodules.

V lost 0 bases and J lost 2 bases; the stretch between them is 16 bases long. Spanning cysteine to phenylalanine, the CDR3 consists of 16 amino acids. This entry keeps only the CDR3 DNA: 48 bases, framed from base 1. Taken from the germline V gene (reference sequence), the CDR1 and CDR2 loops are GTSNPN and SVGIG. The library was prepared using PCR. This sample was sequenced with an Illumina HiSeq 4000. High-throughput sequencing was used to profile the CDR3 region of the TCR beta-chain in every patient. In the source study's methods: CDR3 differences across clinicopathological groups were used to build a classifier for discriminating distant-metastatic papillary thyroid cancer patients. The Shannon index was used to assess repertoire diversity, and the Morisita-Horn index was used to assess tumor-blood repertoire similarity. TCRdb handled the public reads itself, with Q25 trimming in fastp and clone calling in MiXCR, and kept productive beta chains. These V and J calls rely on TCRdb rather than the paper's analysis. The table for this sample lists tens of thousands of clones; more than 13% of them were counted only once. The ten largest clones represent 3.6% of the sample.

None of the patients had been given any treatment before thyroid surgery. Patient clinical samples collected from about 2012 to 2019 were retrospectively analysed using T-cell receptor beta sequencing. This clone came up many times. Its antigen remains undetermined. Base-call qualities are not available, and no considerably larger clone is one nucleotide away. The sequence is built from TRBV30 and TRBJ1-2; a confident D gene designation cannot be given. The source of this sequence is a female donor with papillary thyroid cancer or a benign thyroid nodule (not recorded which). Some clones in this sample may be carry-over from other donors' samples. The sample taken for sequencing was blood. The bases read TGTGCCTGGAGTGTACGGGGAAGGTCATCCAACTATGGCTACACCTTC. Its coded protein is CAWSVRGRSSNYGYTF.